What follows are 27 T cell receptor beta chains derived from one specimen sequenced in a study of cytomegalovirus exposure and HLA in healthy donors. Some clones are missing from TCRdb's copy, which holds only in-frame ones; the method was immunoSEQ multiplex PCR. The table has approximately 150,000 clones, more than 75% seen once. The material sequenced was PBMCs. The receptor set was obtained from a man between 18 and 29 years old in good health and CMV-seropositive.

The CDR3 is CASSQFGVSQETQYF. The CDR3 DNA is TGTGCCAGCTCACAGTTCGGGGTTTCCCAAGAGACCCAGTACTTC. The chain combines TRBV18 with TRBJ2-5; D may be TRBD2 (5 bases). Deletions cut 4 bases from V and 1 base from J, with 13 bases between. This CDR3 region has 15 residues. Germline V gives CDR1 KGHSH, CDR2 LQKENI.

This chain connects TRBV27 to TRBJ1-2; D is unresolved. CDR3 size: 13 residues. Looked up from germline, CDR1 is MNHEY and CDR2 is SMNVEV (reference sequence). Deletions cut 3 bases from V and 8 bases from J, with 13 bases between. Here the CDR3 reads CASSFTPRLGYTF. CDR3 sequence (DNA): TGTGCCAGCAGTTTCACTCCCAGGCTGGGCTACACCTTC.

The chain recombines TRBV29-1 with TRBJ2-1, with D unclear. Germline lookup yields CDR1 SQVTM and CDR2 ANQGSEA. Trimming left V 5 bases short and J 2 bases short, with 10 bases between. CDR3 length: 13 residues. DNA of the CDR3: TGCAGCGTTCCAGAAGACACCTACAATGAGCAGTTCTTC. This sequence encodes CSVPEDTYNEQFF.

This clone was counted between two and nine times. The V call is TRBV2, the J call TRBJ1-2, with a possible D match to TRBD1 (6 bases). Trimming took 7 bases from V and 7 from J, leaving 16 bases between them. The CDR3 sequence is 13 residues long. The germline V gene encodes CDR1 SNHLY and CDR2 FYNNEI. CDR3 DNA sequence: TGTGCCAGCATGTTTTTAGGACAGTCTGGCTACACCTTC. The encoded protein is CASMFLGQSGYTF.

V gene TRBV28 combines with J gene TRBJ2-7; 7 bases map to TRBD2. CDR1 and CDR2 (germline): MDHEN, SYDVKM. CDR3 length: 14 amino acids. The junction had 8 bases not matched to a gene; V was cut back by 3 bases and J by 6 bases. The CDR3 region is CASSLANPGGEQYF. CDR3 nucleotide sequence: TGTGCCAGCAGTTTGGCGAACCCGGGGGGCGAGCAGTACTTC.

This sequence joins TRBV7-7 and TRBJ2-2; D gene ambiguous. The length of the CDR3 is 14 residues. Trimming pared 10 bases from V and 0 bases from J, leaving 12 bases between. Germline assignment: CDR1 SSHAT and CDR2 FNYEAQ (reference sequence). The CDR3 spells CATGRLPNTGELFF. Written as DNA, the CDR3 is TGTGCCACCGGAAGACTCCCGAACACCGGGGAGCTGTTTTTT.

The CDR3: CASSPGRQTHHEQYF. DNA for the CDR3: TGTGCCAGCAGCCCAGGGCGACAAACCCACCACGAGCAGTACTTC. The chain combines TRBV7-2 with TRBJ2-7, with a possible D match to TRBD1 (5 bases). The CDR3 spans 15 residues. Germline V lookup: CDR1 SGHTA, CDR2 FQGNSA. Trimming stripped 5 bases from V and 5 bases from J, with 19 bases between.

The rearrangement joins TRBV11-3 to TRBJ2-2; unclear D gene. V was clipped by 0 bases and J by 5 bases, with 7 bases between them. Germline lookup yields CDR1 SGHNT and CDR2 YENEEA. The CDR3 contains 14 residues. CDR3 sequence: CASSLDTATGELFF. The DNA of the CDR3 is TGTGCCAGCAGCTTAGATACAGCTACCGGGGAGCTGTTTTTT.

This chain uses TRBV29-1 with TRBJ2-5, with 8 bases aligning to TRBD1. Trimming at V came to 6 bases and at J to 9 bases, leaving 12 bases not matched to a gene. Germline CDR1 SQVTM, CDR2 ANQGSEA. The CDR3 spans 13 residues. The DNA of the CDR3 is TGCAGCGTCCTCGGACAGGGCCTGAGGGCCCAGTACTTC. This gives the protein CSVLGQGLRAQYF.

This clone appeared once. V usage is TRBV27 and J usage is TRBJ2-1; a possible D gene is TRBD1 (5 bases). Looked up from germline, CDR1 is MNHEY and CDR2 is SMNVEV (reference sequence). V was clipped by 2 bases and J by 8 bases, with 7 bases between them. CDR3 length: 12 amino acids. This CDR3 is CASSLIGDEQFF. The DNA for the CDR3 is TGTGCCAGCAGTTTAATAGGGGATGAGCAGTTCTTC.

The rearrangement links TRBV9 to TRBJ2-2; 7 bases fit TRBD1. Losses at the gene ends were 2 bases for V and 7 bases for J; bases not matched to a gene: 5. The germline V gene encodes CDR1 SGDLS and CDR2 YYNGEE. The CDR3 extends over 14 amino acids. The CDR3 DNA sequence: TGTGCCAGCAGCGTGGGGGACAGCCACGGGGAGCTGTTTTTT. Its protein is CASSVGDSHGELFF.

The chain links TRBV7-2 to TRBJ1-5; the D gene is possibly TRBD1 (5 bases). V was trimmed by 1 base and J by 7 bases, leaving 14 bases between them. CDR1 and CDR2 from the germline V gene are SGHTA and FQGNSA. This CDR3 comprises 15 residues. CDR3 DNA: TGTGCCAGCAGCTTAGAACCGGGGGGTCTGCAGCCCCAGCATTTT. This translates into CASSLEPGGLQPQHF.

This chain links TRBV7-9 with TRBJ2-7; 8 bases map to TRBD2. V was pared by 3 bases and J by 0 bases, with 7 bases of the junction left unmatched. The CDR3 covers 16 residues. Germline loops: CDR1 SEHNR, CDR2 FQNEAQ (reference sequence). CDR3 sequence reads: CASSLGRGAPSYEQYF. The CDR3 nucleotides read TGTGCCAGCAGCTTGGGGCGGGGGGCTCCCTCCTACGAGCAGTACTTC.

The genes are TRBV6-4 and TRBJ1-1, with TRBD1 matching over 9 bases. Unmatched junction bases numbered 4, after V lost 9 bases and J lost 5 bases. The CDR3 covers 12 residues. Germline-derived CDR1 and CDR2 are MRHNA and SNTAGT. DNA for the CDR3: TGTGCCAGACAGGGGGCTTGGACTGAAGCTTTCTTT. Protein product: CARQGAWTEAFF.

The gene calls are TRBV20-1 and TRBJ1-2; D is undetermined. Germline assignment: CDR1 DFQATT and CDR2 SNEGSKA (reference sequence). V was clipped by 5 bases and J by 7 bases, with 11 bases between them. The CDR3 runs 11 residues. The CDR3 protein is CSASAGSGYTF. The CDR3 DNA follows: TGCAGTGCTTCCGCAGGTTCTGGCTACACCTTC.

The chain uses TRBV11-3 and TRBJ2-7, with 7 positions matching TRBD2. CDR3 size: 12 residues. The J segment lost 6 bases and the V segment lost 3 bases, leaving 2 bases of the junction unmatched. Germline V gene data show CDR1 as SGHNT and CDR2 as YENEEA. Here the CDR3 reads CASSLGGGEQYF. The CDR3 region has the DNA TGTGCCAGCAGCTTGGGCGGGGGCGAGCAGTACTTC.

This clone was seen only once. The chain carries TRBV5-6 and TRBJ2-3; tentative D call: TRBD2 (5 bases). Trimming pared 0 bases from V and 3 bases from J, leaving 8 bases between. The CDR3 covers 14 residues. Germline CDR1 and CDR2: SGHDT and YYEEEE. The CDR3 DNA sequence: TGTGCCAGCAGCTTGGAGCGGCGGACAGATACGCAGTATTTT. This gives the protein CASSLERRTDTQYF.

V and J are TRBV18 and TRBJ2-7; TRBD1 aligns across 9 bases. With V trimmed by 6 bases and J by 5 bases, 8 bases remained unmatched. Germline V CDR1 and CDR2: KGHSH, LQKENI. The CDR3 has 14 residues. CDR3 region: CASSIQGASHEQYF. CDR3 nucleotides: TGTGCCAGCTCCATACAGGGGGCGAGCCACGAGCAGTACTTC.

The V call is TRBV11-2, the J call TRBJ1-1; D is undetermined. Germline CDR1 reads SGHAT; CDR2 reads FQNNGV. V shed 4 bases and J shed 7 bases, with 10 bases lying between them. The CDR3 runs 12 residues. In nucleotides, the CDR3 is TGTGCCAGCAGCTCGATATCAGGTGAAGCTTTCTTT. It yields the protein CASSSISGEAFF.

This rearrangement joins TRBV7-8 to TRBJ1-4, with a possible D match to TRBD1 (5 bases). Germline V gives CDR1 SGHVS, CDR2 FQNEAQ. The CDR3 loop spans 12 amino acids. V lost 5 bases, J lost 10 bases, and 11 bases lay in between. The CDR3 loop is CASSAQGGKLFF. The CDR3, as DNA: TGTGCCAGCAGCGCCCAGGGCGGAAAACTGTTTTTT.

The chain links TRBV7-6 to TRBJ1-4; 7 bases fit TRBD1. This CDR3 spans 15 amino acids. Germline V gene lookup returns CDR1 SGHVS and CDR2 FNYEAQ. With V trimmed by 1 base and J by 7 bases, 6 bases remained unmatched. The CDR3 nucleotides are TGTGCCAGCAGCTTAGTAGGGGGCGCGGGTGAAAAACTGTTTTTT. Protein sequence: CASSLVGGAGEKLFF.

The chain carries TRBV27 and TRBJ1-1, with 8 bases that match TRBD1. Germline V lookup: CDR1 MNHEY, CDR2 SMNVEV (reference sequence). With V trimmed by 5 bases and J by 7 bases, 9 bases remained unmatched. The CDR3 totals 14 residues. CDR3 sequence (DNA): TGTGCCAGCAGTCCGCACCGGACAGGGATTGAAGCTTTCTTT. Translation gives CASSPHRTGIEAFF.

The rearrangement links TRBV4-3 to TRBJ1-1; D possibly corresponds to TRBD1 (6 bases). The germline V gene encodes CDR1 LGHNA and CDR2 YSLEER. The ends were cut back, 2 bases at V and 4 bases at J, with 17 bases in the middle. The CDR3 runs to 16 residues. The CDR3 nucleotides read TGCGCCAGCAGCCAACTTTACGGGGGGGCAGCCACTGAAGCTTTCTTT. This gives the protein CASSQLYGGAATEAFF.

V and J are TRBV15 and TRBJ2-1; D call uncertain. Trimming removed 5 bases from V and 4 bases from J, with 15 bases in between. The germline V gene has CDR1 LNHNV and CDR2 YYDKDF (reference sequence). The CDR3 extends over 15 amino acids. This chain's CDR3 is CATSSPPTVYNEQFF. The CDR3 DNA reads as TGTGCCACCAGCTCACCGCCTACAGTATACAATGAGCAGTTCTTC.

The rearrangement uses TRBV7-2 and TRBJ2-7; D might be TRBD2 (5 bases). V dropped 4 bases and J dropped 7 bases, with 11 bases sitting between them. CDR3 length: 12 residues. From germline, CDR1 is SGHTA and CDR2 FQGNSA. The CDR3 is CASSSGVGEQYF. The CDR3 DNA reads as TGTGCCAGCAGCTCCGGGGTAGGGGAGCAGTACTTC.

The V call is TRBV6-5, the J call TRBJ1-4; 8 bases fit TRBD1. V dropped 2 bases and J dropped 6; count of bases not matched to a gene: 8. CDR3 length: 16 amino acids. In germline, CDR1 is MNHEY, CDR2 SVGAGI. The CDR3, as DNA: TGTGCCAGCAGTTACCCGAAGGGACAGGAGGATGAAAAACTGTTTTTT. Translated: CASSYPKGQEDEKLFF.

This clone was counted a few times. Written as DNA, the CDR3 is TGTGCCAGCTCACCACCGGAGGAGCCCTACGAGCAGTACTTC. This codes for CASSPPEEPYEQYF. The V and J genes are TRBV18 and TRBJ2-7; TRBD2 is a possible D gene (5 bases). CDR3 length: 14 residues. Deletions cut 0 bases from V and 2 bases from J, with 8 bases between. Germline V gives CDR1 KGHSH, CDR2 LQKENI.